This passage covers 8 T cell receptor beta chains from one sample sequenced in a study of T cell changes during pregnancy in multiple sclerosis. Data came from immunoSEQ multiplex PCR; TCRdb stores just in-frame clones and leaves some out. Seen here are tens of thousands of clones, roughly 93% observed once, and the top ten hold approximately 1.7%. The specimen comprised peripheral blood, sampled after pregnancy. These receptors all stem from a female donor with multiple sclerosis, enrolled in a pregnancy study.

The V gene is TRBV9, the J gene TRBJ2-2; unclear D gene. The CDR3 has 14 residues. V was cut by 1 base and J by 5 bases, with 9 bases left in between. Germline CDR1 is SGDLS and CDR2 is YYNGEE. The CDR3, as DNA: TGTGCCAGCAGCGTAAGATCCGAGACCGGGGAGCTGTTTTTT. Residues: CASSVRSETGELFF.

The rearrangement uses TRBV9 and TRBJ1-2; 7 nucleotides line up with TRBD1. The ends lost 3 bases at V and 5 bases at J; junction bases unmatched: 10. The CDR3 loop spans 15 amino acids. The germline V gene encodes CDR1 SGDLS and CDR2 YYNGEE. CDR3 sequence (DNA): TGTGCCAGCAGCGAATGGGACAGACTTGGTTATGGCTACACCTTC. Protein sequence: CASSEWDRLGYGYTF.

The chain uses TRBV6-5 and TRBJ2-5, with no clear D. The V end lost 4 bases, the J end lost 5 bases, and 11 bases lay between the germline ends. Per the germline V gene, CDR1 is MNHEY and CDR2 is SVGAGI. The CDR3 has 13 amino acids. The CDR3 sequence: CASSLNTKETQYF. The DNA for the CDR3 is TGTGCCAGCAGTTTGAACACCAAGGAGACCCAGTACTTC.

The chain couples TRBV5-1 to TRBJ2-7, with TRBD1 matching 8 bases. Germline trimming cut 4 bases from V and 0 bases from J; bases unmatched to any gene: 6. Germline V CDR1 and CDR2: SGHRS, YFSETQ. The CDR3 spans 15 residues. The CDR3 region has the DNA TGCGCCAGCAGCCTCGGGCAGGGGGCCTCCTACGAGCAGTACTTC. Its protein is CASSLGQGASYEQYF.

The chain links TRBV30 to TRBJ2-5, with D maybe TRBD2 (5 bases). Germline V CDR1 and CDR2: GTSNPN, SVGIG (reference sequence). V was pared by 5 bases and J by 1 base, with 8 bases between. CDR3 size: 12 residues. CDR3 region: CAWESGQETQYF. The CDR3 nucleotides are TGTGCCTGGGAGAGCGGCCAAGAGACCCAGTACTTC.

Only a few counts were recorded for this clone. The chain couples TRBV29-1 to TRBJ2-2; TRBD2 aligns across 7 bases. V dropped 7 bases and J dropped 2; count of bases not matched to a gene: 4. Germline V gene sequence: CDR1 SQVTM, CDR2 ANQGSEA. The CDR3 runs to 13 residues. The CDR3 loop reads CSAGGGNTGELFF. The CDR3 nucleotides are TGCAGCGCGGGCGGGGGAAACACCGGGGAGCTGTTTTTT.

V gene TRBV2 combines with J gene TRBJ2-4, with D perhaps matching TRBD2 (6 bases). The germline CDR1 and CDR2 sequences are SNHLY and FYNNEI. V gave up 8 bases and J gave up 6 bases, with 23 bases separating them. The CDR3 runs 16 residues. The CDR3 region has the DNA TGTGCCAGCGCTGAACGGGTTGAGACTAGGGCAAACATTCAGTACTTC. Its protein product is CASAERVETRANIQYF.

The chain combines TRBV27 with TRBJ1-6; TRBD1 is a possible D gene (6 bases). Trimming left V 4 bases short and J 6 bases short, with 13 bases between. The CDR3 is 15 residues long. Germline V gene sequence: CDR1 MNHEY, CDR2 SMNVEV (reference sequence). The CDR3, as DNA: TGTGCCAGCAGTTCCGCGGACAGAAGTAATTCACCCCTCCACTTT. Amino acid sequence: CASSSADRSNSPLHF.